This record looks at one TCR beta chain sequence and its context. Its antigen has not been determined. Nothing much larger sits one base from this clone, and base qualities are not available. This record comes from a study of blood T cell repertoires in COVID-19 (dated by TCRdb to 2018 to 2020). In terms of the full investigation: Samples from collaborators originated in the United States, Italy and Spain and spanned both the acute and convalescent phases of COVID-19. The material from the prospective study consisted of cDNA or gDNA derived from T cells, B-cell-depleted T cells, or PBMCs. Deeply sampled blood TCRbeta repertoires from subjects exposed to, actively infected with, or recovered from COVID-19 were included in the dataset. The repertoires were made available in a free public database intended to serve as a resource for research on the immune response to SARS-CoV-2. The samples were drawn from two sources: the first 160 participants of the ongoing ImmuneRACE study, and some 1,300 subjects contributed by 6 global collaborators. Sample metadata almost always included a de-identified subject ID, COVID-19 status, age in years and sex. Where available, HLA class I and class II types were obtained from metadata supplied by the sample provider rather than from assay-based typing.

Study-wide conclusions, independent of this receptor: The quantity of clinical and demographic metadata differed by source and by participant and was supplied without curation.

Collaborating institutions collected whole blood in K2EDTA tubes following their own protocols. For TCRbeta analysis, collaborators shipped samples in one of three forms: frozen whole blood, isolated PBMCs, or DNA extracted from either of those sample types. The immunoSEQ Assay, a bias-controlled multiplex PCR, was used to amplify TCRbeta CDR3 regions from genomic DNA. From the authors' description of their analysis: Nucleated cell counts per sample were estimated from amplification of reference gene primers within the assay. To quantify the absolute abundance of each unique TCRbeta CDR3 rearrangement, sequence reads were collapsed and filtered. For each sample, productive Simpson clonality was calculated by taking the square root of Simpson's diversity index across productive rearrangements. TCRdb provides this immuneACCESS table in a form limited to in-frame rearrangements. Some clones are lacking; in checked studies, under half of them reflect an unresolved V gene, and why the rest are absent is not known. From that table come the V and J calls and clone size; the DNA was used to work out D and trimming. The sample yields 250,000 or so clones; approximately 85% were counted once. Roughly 4.7% of the sample is held by the ten biggest clonotypes.

The CDR3 runs 15 residues from the cysteine to the phenylalanine. The DNA shown is the 45-base CDR3, in frame from base 1. The sequence was obtained from a woman aged 70-85 years with acute or convalescent COVID-19. The rearrangement combines TRBV21-1 with TRBJ1-1. TRBV21-1 is described as a pseudogene. The material sequenced was peripheral blood. CDR3 reads: CASSKGPVHRESAFF. Read as DNA, the sequence is TGTGCCAGCAGCAAAGGTCCGGTCCACCGGGAAAGCGCTTTCTTT.